Sequencing of this T cell receptor (beta chain) was carried out in a study of cytomegalovirus exposure and HLA in healthy donors. Study background: A later analysis reported the same platform for the 120 validation repertoires and the approximately 700 first-cohort repertoires.

About this clone: Its antigen is not identified.

Whole-study results and caveats: The tendency of first-cohort TCR clusters to co-occur in the 120 or so validation repertoires was identified by a subsequent analysis.

The protocol was immunoSEQ multiplex PCR, while the TCRdb copy is restricted to in-frame clones and leaves out a portion. The data contain under 400,000 clones, 86% of them singletons. The donors were part of the roughly 130-subject validation cohort, which stood apart from the roughly 700-subject first cohort. This clonotype was obtained from a woman under 30 in good health and CMV-seronegative. Input material: PBMCs.

Written as DNA, the CDR3 is TGTGCCAGCAGCTTGGGGGCAGTCGGTCAGCCCCAGCATTTT. Amino acids: CASSLGAVGQPQHF. This rearrangement joins TRBV5-8 to TRBJ1-5; D remains unclear. This CDR3 region has 14 residues. The V gene lost 0 bases and the J gene lost 6 bases, with 10 bases spanning the gap. The germline V gene encodes CDR1 SGHTS and CDR2 YDEGEE.